The present T cell receptor beta chain was sequenced within a study of T-cell reconstitution after alpha-beta-depleted transplantation in children. Unique molecular identifiers were incorporated during preparation of the TCRbeta library. TCRdb redid the calling of the PCR reads with MiXCR, one entry per CDR3 protein. The data show hundreds of thousands of distinct CDR3 sequences, roughly 13% seen once. Study results and limitations: Several hundred expanded graft clones reportedly supplied alpha-beta T cells about two months after transplant. The main origin of T-cell counts and diversity one year after transplant was newly produced T cells. Recipient T cells and thymic progenitors that survived were the source of the high TCRbeta diversity seen at day 60 in some patients.

CDR3 length equals 11 residues. The V end lost 5 bases, the J end lost 9 bases, and 8 bases lay between the germline ends. This clonotype was seen repeatedly, ten times or more. Its matching antigen is unknown. The specimen was PBMCs, collected before TCRalphabeta/CD19-depleted stem cell transplant. This TCR derives from a girl aged 2-15 years with congenital amegakaryocytic thrombocytopenia, due to receive a stem cell transplant. The chain joins TRBV12-3 or TRBV12-4 to TRBJ2-4; D gene uncertain. CDR3 loop: CASSPKVIQYF. The CDR3 DNA reads TGTGCCAGCAGTCCCAAGGTCATTCAGTACTTC.